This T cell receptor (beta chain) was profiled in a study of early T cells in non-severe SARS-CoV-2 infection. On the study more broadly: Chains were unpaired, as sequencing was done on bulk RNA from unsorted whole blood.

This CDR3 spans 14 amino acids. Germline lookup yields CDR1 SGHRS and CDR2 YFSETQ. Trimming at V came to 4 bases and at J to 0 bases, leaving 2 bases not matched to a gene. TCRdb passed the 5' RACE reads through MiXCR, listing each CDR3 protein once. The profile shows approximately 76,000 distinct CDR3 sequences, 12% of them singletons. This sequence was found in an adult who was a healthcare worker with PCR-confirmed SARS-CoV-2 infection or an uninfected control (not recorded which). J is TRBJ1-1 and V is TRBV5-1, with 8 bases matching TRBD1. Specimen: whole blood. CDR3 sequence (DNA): TGCGCCAGCAGCGGGGACAGGTTGAACACTGAAGCTTTCTTT. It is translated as CASSGDRLNTEAFF.